The clone carrying this T cell receptor (beta chain) has a count of ten or more. The antigen is unknown. The record originates from a study of T-cell reconstitution after alpha-beta-depleted transplantation in children. Unique molecular identifiers were incorporated during preparation of the TCRbeta library. TCRdb re-called the PCR reads through MiXCR, storing one row per CDR3 protein. This table holds 350,000 to 500,000 distinct CDR3 sequences, around 46% found once. General study findings and limits: The authors attributed T-cell counts and diversity one year after transplant mostly to newly produced T cells.

In germline, CDR1 is SNHLY, CDR2 FYNNEI. With 4 bases clipped from V and 5 bases from J, the junction kept 8 bases outside the gene matches. This CDR3 is 15 amino acids long. The V call is TRBV2, the J call TRBJ2-1, with TRBD2 identical over 7 bases. The source is a girl aged 2-10 years with aplastic anemia, due to receive a stem cell transplant. Source: PBMCs, taken before TCRalphabeta/CD19-depleted stem cell transplant. CDR3 DNA sequence: TGTGCCAGCAGTGTAGGGTTAGCGGGTAACAATGAGCAGTTCTTC. This encodes CASSVGLAGNNEQFF.